The 2 T cell receptor beta chains presented below share a single source sample, sequenced in a study of CD8 T cells in ankylosing spondylitis. MiXCR, run by TCRdb on the 5' RACE reads, gives a single entry per CDR3 protein. This table holds approximately 300,000 distinct CDR3 sequences, about 19% found once. Sequencing was done on a sample of blood, either unsorted or a sorted T cell fraction (not recorded which). The receptors were sampled from a male donor with ankylosing spondylitis or in good health (not recorded which).

In DNA form, the CDR3 reads TGCGCCAGCAGCCAAGGACTTAGGGGTCGGATCTACAATGAGCAGTTCTTC. Its translation: CASSQGLRGRIYNEQFF. The rearrangement uses TRBV4-1 and TRBJ2-1, with D perhaps TRBD1 (5 bases). The CDR3 totals 17 residues. The germline V gene has CDR1 MGHRA and CDR2 YSYEKL. V gave up 1 base and J gave up 3 bases, with 16 bases separating them.

This clonotype was seen more than once but under ten times. The rearrangement links TRBV27 to TRBJ2-3, with D maybe TRBD1 (5 bases). The CDR3 covers 16 residues. V was cut by 6 bases and J by 6 bases, with 22 bases left in between. The germline CDR1 and CDR2 sequences are MNHEY and SMNVEV (reference sequence). In DNA form, the CDR3 reads TGTGCCAGCAGCCCCGGGTTAGGGGTTATGGCGGATACGCAGTATTTT. This encodes CASSPGLGVMADTQYF.